The sequence of this TCR beta chain was determined in a study of cytomegalovirus exposure and HLA in healthy donors. Study-level points and caveats: It was only CMV serostatus that was available as immune exposure information.

Primers: 60 Vbeta forward and 13 Jbeta reverse. Assay: immunoSEQ multiplex PCR; the TCRdb copy retains only in-frame clones and omits some. The sample consists of 150,000 to 200,000 clones, under 85% of them appearing once. J was trimmed by 5 bases and V by 4 bases; bases with no gene match: 10. Germline V gene lookup returns CDR1 SGHRS and CDR2 YFSETQ. The CDR3 covers 18 residues. Turning to this clone: The antigen remains unidentified.

The J gene is TRBJ2-2, the V gene TRBV5-1; 14 bases map to TRBD2. The sequence derives from a man younger than 35 in good health and CMV-seronegative. Sequencing was done on a sample of PBMCs. CDR3 sequence (DNA): TGCGCCAGCAGCCGTTCCGGGACTAGCGGGGGCAGGACCGGGGAGCTGTTTTTT. Protein: CASSRSGTSGGRTGELFF. The full variable domain, with the rest looked up from reference TRBV5-1 and TRBJ2-2, is KAGVTQTPRYLIKTRGQQVTLSCSPISGHRSVSWYQQTPGQGLQFLFEYFSETQRNKGNFPGRFSGRQFSNSRSEMNVSTLELGDSALYLCASSRSGTSGGRTGELFFGEGSRLTVL.